The rows below give T cell receptor beta chains drawn from one sample of a study of molecular identifiers for immune sequencing clone quantification. TCRdb passed the PCR reads through MiXCR, listing each CDR3 protein once. The sample has 550,000 to 750,000 distinct CDR3 sequences, less than 20% seen once; the top ten hold 0.85%. Sample: naive CD8+ T cells from blood, with Jurkat cell RNA spiked in. These receptors were collected from a human donor in good health. Some libraries in this study had Jurkat cell RNA spiked in. CDR3s include the opening cysteine and the closing phenylalanine or tryptophan. D genes are given only for firm matches. The listing skips clone size in some rows; elsewhere it reads once, few, many or a size class.

-,TRBJ1-1,-,TRBV14,TGTGCCAGCAGCCCCTTACAGAGGAACACTGAAGCTTTCTTT,CASSPLQRNTEAFF
-,TRBJ2-7,-,TRBV19,TGTGCCAGTAGTATAGCCGACCCCCCGGGACGATCCTACGAGCAGTACTTC,CASSIADPPGRSYEQYF
-,TRBJ1-1,many,TRBV4-3,TGCGCCAGCAGCCAAGATTGGGGGGCAGGGGCTGAAGCTTTCTTT,CASSQDWGAGAEAFF
-,TRBJ2-7,many,TRBV20-1,TGCAGTGCTAGAGGGGACCCTAACTCCTACGAGCAGTACTTC,CSARGDPNSYEQYF
-,TRBJ1-5,many,TRBV4-3,TGCGCCAGCAGCCAAGATGTCTCCTTGGAGCCCCAGCATTTT,CASSQDVSLEPQHF
-,TRBJ1-1,few,TRBV11-2,TGTGCCAGCAGCTTATGGGGGCAGGCTGAAGCTTTCTTT,CASSLWGQAEAFF
-,TRBJ2-7,many,TRBV7-9,TGTGCCAGCAGCTTAGGGGGCACGGTCGAGCAGTACTTC,CASSLGGTVEQYF
TRBD1,TRBJ1-1,-,TRBV4-2,TGTGCCAGCAGCCAACGTACTACAGGGGCCACTGAAGCTTTCTTT,CASSQRTTGATEAFF
-,TRBJ1-4,many,TRBV7-9,TGTGCCAGCAGCTATCAGGCTGTGGAGGGACATCTTAATGAAAAACTGTTTTTT,CASSYQAVEGHLNEKLFF
-,TRBJ2-1,-,TRBV7-6,TGTGCCAGCACCTTACCAGGGATCGGTCGGAGTGGTCTGGGCAATGAGCGGTTCTTC,CASTLPGIGRSGLGNERFF
TRBD1,TRBJ2-3,many,TRBV4-3,TGCGCCAGCAGCCAAGATCCCGGGCTCACAGGGGTGCCAGATACGCAGTATTTT,CASSQDPGLTGVPDTQYF
-,TRBJ2-1,-,TRBV12-5,TGTGCTAGTGGCAACAGGGAGGGCAATGAGCAGTTCTTC,CASGNREGNEQFF
TRBD1,TRBJ1-2,many,TRBV6-5,TGTGCCAGCAGACAATCGGACAGGTCCTTCTATGGCTACACCTTC,CASRQSDRSFYGYTF
-,TRBJ2-7,few,TRBV6-2/TRBV6-3,TGTGCCAGCAGTTACGGGGAGAGGGACGAGCAGTACTTC,CASSYGERDEQYF
-,TRBJ1-2,once,TRBV27,TGTGCCAGCAGTTTAGGGGCGCCAGTCTATGGCTACACCTTC,CASSLGAPVYGYTF
TRBD1,TRBJ2-3,many,TRBV9,TGTGCCAGCAGTCCGGGGACAGGGGACACAGATACGCAGTATTTT,CASSPGTGDTDTQYF
-,TRBJ2-7,many,TRBV20-1,TGCAGTGCTACGCGGGACACCAGCTCCTACGAGCAGTACTTC,CSATRDTSSYEQYF
-,TRBJ1-4,many,TRBV11-2,TGTGCCACCCGGGGGTTTTCGGAAAAACTGTTTTTT,CATRGFSEKLFF
-,TRBJ1-1,many,TRBV24-1,TGTGCCACCAGTCCCGAGACTTATACGGACACTGAAGCTTTCTTT,CATSPETYTDTEAFF
-,TRBJ2-7,few,TRBV11-2,TGTGCCAGCAGCTGGTCGGAGTACTACGAGCAGTACTTC,CASSWSEYYEQYF
TRBD1,TRBJ2-1,few,TRBV12-3/TRBV12-4,TGTGCCAGCAGTTCCGGACAGGGTGTATGGGATGAGCAGTTCTTC,CASSSGQGVWDEQFF
-,TRBJ2-7,many,TRBV9,TGTGCCAGCAGCAACCCGGGGAGGACAGGCGAGCAGTACTTC,CASSNPGRTGEQYF
TRBD1,TRBJ1-5,many,TRBV19,TGTGCCAGTAGTAGTGAGGGGGCTGAGGCCCAGCATTTT,CASSSEGAEAQHF
TRBD2,TRBJ2-2,many,TRBV18,TGTGCCAGCTCACCAGAGAGACTAGCGGGGGTCAACACCGGGGAGCTGTTTTTT,CASSPERLAGVNTGELFF
-,TRBJ2-7,many,TRBV7-6,TGTGCCAGCAGCTTAGAGGGGGGCACCGAGCAGTACTTC,CASSLEGGTEQYF